This TCR beta chain was sequenced during a study of blood T cell repertoires in COVID-19. The overall study: Both acute and convalescent COVID-19 samples were obtained from the United States, Italy and Spain. Nucleic acid was either cDNA or gDNA, and it came from T cells, B-cell-depleted T cells, or PBMCs.

Original processing methods: Reference gene primers were amplified, and this amplification served to estimate nucleated cell counts. Libraries were prepared by immunoSEQ multiplex PCR; TCRdb keeps only in-frame clonotypes and omits some of them. From that table come the V and J calls and clone size; the DNA was used to work out D and trimming. The data contain approximately 300,000 clones, about 82% of them singletons. CDR1 MNHEY and CDR2 SMNVEV come from the germline V gene (reference sequence). The CDR3 length is 17 residues. V lost 5 bases and J lost 1; bases outside the gene matches: 10. This sequence was found in a woman in her 50s with acute or convalescent COVID-19. The chain combines TRBV27 with TRBJ2-4; the match to TRBD2 covers 8 bases. The sample consisted of peripheral blood. CDR3 DNA sequence: TGTGCCAGCAGTCCCCTCACCCGGGGGGGCGCCAAAAACATTCAGTACTTC. This sequence encodes CASSPLTRGGAKNIQYF.